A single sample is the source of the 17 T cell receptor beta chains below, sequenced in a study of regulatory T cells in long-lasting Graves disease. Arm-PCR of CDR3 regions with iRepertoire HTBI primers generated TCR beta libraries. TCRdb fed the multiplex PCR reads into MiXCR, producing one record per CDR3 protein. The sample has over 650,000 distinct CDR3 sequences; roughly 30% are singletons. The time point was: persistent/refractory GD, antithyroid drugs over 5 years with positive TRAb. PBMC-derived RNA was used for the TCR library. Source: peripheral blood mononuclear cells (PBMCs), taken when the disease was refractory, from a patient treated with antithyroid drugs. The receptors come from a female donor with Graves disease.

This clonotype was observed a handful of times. The DNA for the CDR3 is TGTGCCAGCACCATGGACAGTGGCAATCAGCCCCAGCATTTT. It is translated as CASTMDSGNQPQHF. The rearrangement uses TRBV25-1 and TRBJ1-5, with D possibly matching TRBD1 (6 bases). Germline values: CDR1 MGHDK, CDR2 SYGVNS. The CDR3 has 14 amino acids. V lost 7 bases and J lost 2, with 12 bases in between.

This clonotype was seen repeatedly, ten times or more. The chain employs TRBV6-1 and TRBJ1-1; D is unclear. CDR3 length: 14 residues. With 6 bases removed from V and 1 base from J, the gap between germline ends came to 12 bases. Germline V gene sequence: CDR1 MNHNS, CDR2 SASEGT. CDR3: CASRRPIGNTEAFF. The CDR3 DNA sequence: TGTGCCAGCAGGCGACCTATTGGGAACACTGAAGCTTTCTTT.

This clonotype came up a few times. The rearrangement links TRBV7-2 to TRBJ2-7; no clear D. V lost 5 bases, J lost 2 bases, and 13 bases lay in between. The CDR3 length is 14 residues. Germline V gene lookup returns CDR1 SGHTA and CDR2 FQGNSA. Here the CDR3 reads CASSPSCDPYEQYF. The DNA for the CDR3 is TGTGCCAGCAGCCCATCCTGCGATCCCTACGAGCAGTACTTC.

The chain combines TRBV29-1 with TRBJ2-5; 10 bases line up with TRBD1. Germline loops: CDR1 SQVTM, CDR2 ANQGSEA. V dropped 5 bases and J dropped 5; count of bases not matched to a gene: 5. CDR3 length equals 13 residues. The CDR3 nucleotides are TGCAGCGTTTCCGGGACAGGGGAGGAGACCCAGTACTTC. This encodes CSVSGTGEETQYF.

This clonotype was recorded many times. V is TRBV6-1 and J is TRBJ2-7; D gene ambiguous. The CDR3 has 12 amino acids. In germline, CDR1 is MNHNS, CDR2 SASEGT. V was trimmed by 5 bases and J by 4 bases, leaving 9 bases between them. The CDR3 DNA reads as TGTGCCAGCAGTCTCCCTGCATACGAGCAGTACTTC. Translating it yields CASSLPAYEQYF.

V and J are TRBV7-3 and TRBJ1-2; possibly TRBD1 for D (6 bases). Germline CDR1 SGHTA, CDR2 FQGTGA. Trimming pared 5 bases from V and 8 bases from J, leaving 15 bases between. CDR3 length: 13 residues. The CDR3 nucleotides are TGTGCCAGCAGCCCGTCAGGGGTTGGCGGCTACACCTTC. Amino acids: CASSPSGVGGYTF.

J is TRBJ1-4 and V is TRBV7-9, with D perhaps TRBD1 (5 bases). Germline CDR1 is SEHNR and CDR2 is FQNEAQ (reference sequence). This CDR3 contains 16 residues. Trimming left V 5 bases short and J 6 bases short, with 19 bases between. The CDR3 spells CASSPIPGREHEKLFF. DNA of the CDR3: TGTGCCAGCAGCCCTATTCCGGGACGGGAACATGAAAAACTGTTTTTT.

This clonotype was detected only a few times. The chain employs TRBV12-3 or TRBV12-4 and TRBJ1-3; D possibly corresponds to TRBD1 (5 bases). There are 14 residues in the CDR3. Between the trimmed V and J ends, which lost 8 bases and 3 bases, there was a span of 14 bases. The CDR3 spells CASGKGGDGNTIYF. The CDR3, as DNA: TGTGCCAGCGGAAAGGGAGGGGATGGAAACACCATATATTTT.

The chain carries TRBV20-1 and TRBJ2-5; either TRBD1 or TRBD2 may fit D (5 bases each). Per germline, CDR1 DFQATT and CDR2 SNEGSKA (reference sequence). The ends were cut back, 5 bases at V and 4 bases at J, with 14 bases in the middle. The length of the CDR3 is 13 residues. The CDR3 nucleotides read TGCAGTGCTGGGGTGGGGGAAGGAGAGACCCAGTACTTC. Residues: CSAGVGEGETQYF.

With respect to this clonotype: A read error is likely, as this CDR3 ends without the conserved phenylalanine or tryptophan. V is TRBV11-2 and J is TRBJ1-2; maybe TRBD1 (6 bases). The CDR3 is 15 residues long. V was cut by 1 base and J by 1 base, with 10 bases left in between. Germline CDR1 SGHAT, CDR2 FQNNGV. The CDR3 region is CASSLGQDLNYGYTS. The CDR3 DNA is TGTGCCAGCAGCTTAGGACAGGACCTTAACTATGGCTACACCTCC.

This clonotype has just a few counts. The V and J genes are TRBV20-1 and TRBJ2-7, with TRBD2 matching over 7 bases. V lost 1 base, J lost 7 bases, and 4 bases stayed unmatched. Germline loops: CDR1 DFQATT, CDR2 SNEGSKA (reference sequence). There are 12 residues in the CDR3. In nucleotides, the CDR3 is TGCAGTGCTAGAGTGAGCGGGGTGGAGCAGTACTTC. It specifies CSARVSGVEQYF.

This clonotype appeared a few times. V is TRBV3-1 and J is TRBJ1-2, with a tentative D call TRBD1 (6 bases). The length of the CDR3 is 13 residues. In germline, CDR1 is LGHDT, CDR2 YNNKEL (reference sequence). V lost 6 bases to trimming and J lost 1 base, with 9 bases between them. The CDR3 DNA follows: TGTGCCAGCAGTAACAGGGATAACTATGGCTACACCTTC. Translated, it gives CASSNRDNYGYTF. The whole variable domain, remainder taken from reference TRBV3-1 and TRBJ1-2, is DTAVSQTPKYLVTQMGNDKSIKCEQNLGHDTMYWYKQDSKKFLKIMFSYNNKELIINETVPNRFSPKSPDKAHLNLHINSLELGDSAVYFCASSNRDNYGYTFGSGTRLTVV.

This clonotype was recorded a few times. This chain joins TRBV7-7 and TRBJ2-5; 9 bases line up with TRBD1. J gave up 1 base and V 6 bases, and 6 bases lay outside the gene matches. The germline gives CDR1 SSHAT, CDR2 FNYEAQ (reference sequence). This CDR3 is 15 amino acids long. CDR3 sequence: CASSLGTGTQETQYF. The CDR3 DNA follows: TGTGCCAGCAGTCTCGGGACAGGGACCCAAGAGACCCAGTACTTC.

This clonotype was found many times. The CDR3 region has the DNA TGTGCCAGCGGGCCGGGGGAGACCTACGAGCAGTACTTC. It codes for CASGPGETYEQYF. This chain links TRBV28 with TRBJ2-7, with a tentative D call TRBD2 (6 bases). The germline V gene encodes CDR1 MDHEN and CDR2 SYDVKM. Trimming left V 8 bases short and J 2 bases short, with 13 bases between. There are 13 residues in the CDR3.

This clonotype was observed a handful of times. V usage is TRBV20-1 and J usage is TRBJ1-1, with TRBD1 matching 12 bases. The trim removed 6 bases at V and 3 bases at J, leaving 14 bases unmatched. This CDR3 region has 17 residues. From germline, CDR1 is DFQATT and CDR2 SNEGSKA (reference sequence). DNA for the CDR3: TGCAGTGCCGACAATGGGGACAGGGGGCTTCTGGACACTGAAGCTTTCTTT. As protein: CSADNGDRGLLDTEAFF.

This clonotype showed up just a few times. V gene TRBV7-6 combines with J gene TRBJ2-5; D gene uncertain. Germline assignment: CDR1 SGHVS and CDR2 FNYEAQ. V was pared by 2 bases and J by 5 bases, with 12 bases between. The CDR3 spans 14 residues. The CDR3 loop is CASSLTSRVETQYF. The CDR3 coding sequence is TGTGCCAGCAGCTTAACTTCTCGAGTTGAGACCCAGTACTTC.

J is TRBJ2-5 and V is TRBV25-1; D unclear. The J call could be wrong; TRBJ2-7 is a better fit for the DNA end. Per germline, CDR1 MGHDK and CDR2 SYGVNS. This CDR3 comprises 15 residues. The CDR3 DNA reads TGTGCCAGCAGCCGTATGGGCGGTTCCTCCTACGAGCAGTACTTC. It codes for CASSRMGGSSYEQYF.